This T cell receptor (beta chain) was sequenced in a study of OX40 agonist ivuxolimab in advanced cancers. Profiling relied on immunoSEQ multiplex PCR, and the TCRdb table lists in-frame clones only, not all of them. The sample holds approximately 100,000 clones, 75% to 95% seen once. Study observations and caveats: Among the lowest peripheral clonal expansion occurred in 0.1-3.0 mg/kg partial responders.

Comments on this clone: The antigen remains unidentified.

CDR1 SGHDT and CDR2 YYEEEE come from the germline V gene. J was trimmed by 3 bases and V by 1 base; bases with no gene match: 4. The CDR3 runs 15 residues. Here the sequenced sample was CD4+ or CD8+ T cells sorted from blood, taken in a trial of the OX40 agonist ivuxolimab. The TCR originated in an adult with an advanced solid tumor such as melanoma, head and neck, liver or kidney cancer. This chain joins TRBV5-6 and TRBJ1-2, with 9 bases that match TRBD1. The CDR3: CASSLRTGAYYGYTF. The CDR3 region has the DNA TGTGCCAGCAGCTTGAGGACAGGGGCCTACTATGGCTACACCTTC.